The next 21 T cell receptor beta chains were all read from a single sample in a study of molecular identifiers for immune sequencing clone quantification. TCRdb reprocessed the PCR reads via MiXCR and lists one record per CDR3 protein. This repertoire shows around 470,000 distinct CDR3 sequences, about 21% found once; its top ten account for around 0.86%. The specimen sequenced was naive CD8+ T cells from blood, with Jurkat cell RNA spiked in. Noted subset: FACS-sorted CD8+CD4-CCR7+CD45RA+ naive T cells. The origin of the receptors is a human donor in good health. Some libraries in this study had Jurkat cell RNA spiked in.

This clonotype came up a few times. The rearrangement uses TRBV19 and TRBJ1-2; unclear D gene. This CDR3 is 13 amino acids long. V gave up 3 bases and J gave up 8 bases, with 13 bases separating them. The germline CDR1 and CDR2 sequences are LNHDA and SQIVND (reference sequence). DNA of the CDR3: TGTGCCAGTAGTATCACACAGTCCTCCGGCTACACCTTC. Its translation: CASSITQSSGYTF. The variable domain in full, completed from reference TRBV19 and TRBJ1-2, reads DGGITQSPKYLFRKEGQNVTLSCEQNLNHDAMYWYRQDPGQGLRLIYYSQIVNDFQKGDIAEGYSVSREKKESFPLTVTSAQKNPTAFYLCASSITQSSGYTFGSGTRLTVV.

In the case of this clonotype: Being one base from a much bigger clone, this may be a read error. The genes are TRBV4-1 and TRBJ2-3; TRBD2 matches at 7 bases. Germline V gene sequence: CDR1 MGHRA, CDR2 YSYEKL. The length of the CDR3 is 15 residues. The CDR3 is CASSQWEGSTDAQYF. In nucleotides, the CDR3 is TGCGCCAGCAGCCAGTGGGAGGGTAGCACAGATGCGCAGTATTTT.

Only a few counts were recorded for this clonotype. The chain is built from TRBV7-8 and TRBJ2-5; 11 nucleotides agree with TRBD2. The trim removed 5 bases at V and 2 bases at J, leaving 4 bases unmatched. The CDR3 spans 15 residues. The germline gives CDR1 SGHVS, CDR2 FQNEAQ. CDR3 sequence (DNA): TGTGCCAGCAGCAAACGGACTAGCGGGCAAGAGACCCAGTACTTC. Its translation is CASSKRTSGQETQYF.

This clonotype was counted a few times. J is TRBJ2-7 and V is TRBV30; D call uncertain. Trimming left V 1 base short and J 0 bases short, with 10 bases between. The CDR3 is 14 amino acids. Germline V gives CDR1 GTSNPN, CDR2 SVGIG (reference sequence). CDR3 DNA: TGTGCCTGGAGTGAAGGGATCAGCTCCTACGAGCAGTACTTC. It yields the protein CAWSEGISSYEQYF.

The rearrangement joins TRBV19 to TRBJ1-5; D is possibly TRBD1 (6 bases). Per the germline V gene, CDR1 is LNHDA and CDR2 is SQIVND (reference sequence). The germline V and J ends were trimmed by 4 bases and 5 bases, with 15 bases remaining between them. The CDR3 loop spans 15 amino acids. DNA of the CDR3: TGTGCCAGTAGTACCCGTGGCGGGGGCGATCAGCCCCAGCATTTT. It encodes CASSTRGGGDQPQHF.

This chain joins TRBV27 and TRBJ1-1; D remains ambiguous. Trimming removed 5 bases from V and 0 bases from J, with 7 bases in between. Germline V gene lookup returns CDR1 MNHEY and CDR2 SMNVEV (reference sequence). The length of the CDR3 is 13 residues. The DNA for the CDR3 is TGTGCCAGCAGTGCTTTAATGAACACTGAAGCTTTCTTT. Protein product: CASSALMNTEAFF.

As for this clonotype: A much larger clone lies a single base off, so this may be a read error. The rearrangement joins TRBV29-1 to TRBJ2-3; 10 bases line up with TRBD2. Losses at the gene ends were 4 bases for V and 5 bases for J; bases not matched to a gene: 12. CDR1 is SQVTM, CDR2 ANQGSEA, per germline. This CDR3 has 16 amino acids. The CDR3 reads CSVGEWLAGEGDTQYF. The CDR3, as DNA: TGCAGCGTTGGAGAGTGGCTAGCGGGGGAGGGAGATACGCAGTATTTT.

Remarks on this clonotype: This sequence may be a read error, since a much larger clone differs from it by one base. The chain combines TRBV12-3 or TRBV12-4 with TRBJ2-5, with D tentatively TRBD2 (5 bases). This CDR3 has 13 amino acids. CDR3 sequence: CAGSLAFTQTQYF. The CDR3 DNA follows: TGTGCCGGCAGTTTAGCGTTCACCCAGACCCAGTACTTC.

In its sample, this clonotype was seen a few times. The rearrangement joins TRBV6-2 or TRBV6-3 to TRBJ2-5; D is ambiguous. The CDR3 is 13 residues long. Germline CDR1 is MNHEY and CDR2 is SVGEGT. V dropped 6 bases and J dropped 0 bases, with 8 bases sitting between them. This CDR3 is CASSRRYQETQYF. The CDR3 region has the DNA TGTGCCAGCAGCAGACGGTACCAAGAGACCCAGTACTTC.

Concerning this clonotype: The junction shows a germline mismatch at one end, possibly a read error. The chain uses TRBV6-5 and TRBJ1-5; tentatively, D is TRBD1 (5 bases). Germline values: CDR1 MNHEY, CDR2 SVGAGI. The CDR3 totals 13 residues. CDR3: CAGRPGRDEPQHF. CDR3 DNA sequence: TGTGCCGGCAGGCCGGGACGAGACGAGCCCCAGCATTTT.

This clonotype was counted many times. The chain links TRBV7-2 to TRBJ2-1; D gene uncertain. This CDR3 contains 12 residues. Trimming shortened V by 2 bases and J by 8 bases, and 7 bases separated the two germline ends. Germline loops: CDR1 SGHTA, CDR2 FQGNSA. The chain's CDR3 is CASSLNSHEQFF. Written as DNA, the CDR3 is TGTGCCAGCAGCTTAAATTCCCATGAGCAGTTCTTC. Together with reference TRBV7-2 and TRBJ2-1, the CDR3 gives the full variable domain: GAGVSQSPSNKVTEKGKDVELRCDPISGHTALYWYRQSLGQGLEFLIYFQGNSAPDKSGLPSDRFSAERTGGSVSTLTIQRTQQEDSAVYLCASSLNSHEQFFGPGTRLTVL.

This clonotype has only a few counts. The V and J genes are TRBV28 and TRBJ1-1; D remains ambiguous. Germline V lookup: CDR1 MDHEN, CDR2 SYDVKM. The V end lost 2 bases, the J end lost 3 bases, and 16 bases lay between the germline ends. The CDR3 covers 16 residues. CDR3 loop: CASSLRVWTVDTEAFF. The CDR3 DNA sequence: TGTGCCAGCAGTTTAAGAGTTTGGACGGTCGACACTGAAGCTTTCTTT.

The chain links TRBV5-1 to TRBJ2-7; maybe TRBD1 (6 bases). The V end was cut by 1 base, the J end by 0 bases, with 20 bases between. The CDR3 loop spans 18 amino acids. CDR1 is SGHRS, CDR2 YFSETQ, per germline. CDR3 sequence (DNA): TGCGCCAGCAGCTTGAGTTCCCGAGGGCAGGGGCCCTCCTACGAGCAGTACTTC. As protein: CASSLSSRGQGPSYEQYF.

Many counts were recorded for this clonotype. This chain uses TRBV28 with TRBJ1-1; D gene ambiguous. Germline CDR1 MDHEN, CDR2 SYDVKM. V gave up 3 bases and J gave up 1 base, with 6 bases separating them. The CDR3 consists of 13 residues. Here the CDR3 DNA reads TGTGCCAGCAGTTTTACCCAGAACACTGAAGCTTTCTTT. It specifies CASSFTQNTEAFF.

As regards this clonotype: This CDR3 fails to terminate in the conserved phenylalanine or tryptophan, so it likely reflects a read error. The rearrangement uses TRBV11-2 and TRBJ2-7; no firm D call. Per germline, CDR1 SGHAT and CDR2 FQNNGV. The length of the CDR3 is 12 residues. The germline V and J ends were trimmed by 0 bases and 7 bases, with 7 bases remaining between them. In nucleotides, the CDR3 is TGTGCCAGCAGCTTAGATTCCACAGAGCAGTACTCC. Its translation: CASSLDSTEQYS.

Only a few counts were recorded for this clonotype. The junction does not match germline at one end; this may be a read error. This chain joins TRBV7-2 and TRBJ1-6, with a weak D call TRBD1 (6 bases). Per germline, CDR1 SGHTA and CDR2 FQGNSA. The CDR3 spans 15 residues. CDR3 DNA: TGTGCCAGCAGCTTACACAGGGACTATAATCCACCCCTCCACTTT. As protein: CASSLHRDYNPPLHF. The full variable domain, completed using reference TRBV7-2 and TRBJ1-6, is GAGVSQSPSNKVTEKGKDVELRCDPISGHTALYWYRQSLGQGLEFLIYFQGNSAPDKSGLPSDRFSAERTGGSVSTLTIQRTQQEDSAVYLCASSLHRDYNPPLHFGNGTRLTVT.

The V gene is TRBV5-4, the J gene TRBJ1-3; maybe TRBD1 (6 bases). Trimming took off 2 bases at V and 0 bases at J, with 9 bases between the two ends. Germline V lookup: CDR1 SGHNT, CDR2 YYREEE (reference sequence). CDR3 length: 15 amino acids. The CDR3 is CASSFGQSSGNTIYF. The CDR3, as DNA: TGTGCCAGCAGCTTTGGACAGAGCTCTGGAAACACCATATATTTT.

Points on this clonotype: Sequence at one end of the junction differs from germline and may be a read error. DNA for the CDR3: TGTGCCAGCAGCTTGGCTGGGGGGCTGGGGCGAGAGACCCAGTACTTC. Its translation: CASSLAGGLGRETQYF. The chain recombines TRBV5-3 with TRBJ2-5, with D possibly being TRBD1 or TRBD2 (6 bases each). TRBV5-3 is labeled an ORF, and its function is uncertain. CDR3 length: 16 amino acids.

This clonotype was detected ten times or more. This chain uses TRBV27 with TRBJ2-7; D possibly corresponds to TRBD1 (6 bases). With 5 bases removed from V and 2 bases from J, the gap between germline ends came to 16 bases. The CDR3 loop spans 15 amino acids. Germline V gene data show CDR1 as MNHEY and CDR2 as SMNVEV (reference sequence). The CDR3 DNA is TGTGCCAGCAGTCTCCGAGGGACATCAACCTACGAGCAGTACTTC. Its translation is CASSLRGTSTYEQYF.

To note about this clonotype: Given the absence of the conserved phenylalanine or tryptophan at the CDR3 end, a read error is likely. This CDR3 reads CASGTRLAIETQYS. CDR3 DNA sequence: TGTGCCAGCGGCACCCGACTAGCGATCGAGACCCAGTACTCC. This chain links TRBV7-2 with TRBJ2-5, with 8 bases identical to TRBD2. Per the germline V gene, CDR1 is SGHTA and CDR2 is FQGNSA. The CDR3 is 14 residues long. The ends lost 8 bases at V and 5 bases at J; junction bases unmatched: 10.

This clonotype came up a few times. This chain joins TRBV27 and TRBJ2-3, with D possibly being TRBD1 or TRBD2 (5 bases each). The germline gives CDR1 MNHEY, CDR2 SMNVEV (reference sequence). V was pared by 3 bases and J by 4 bases, with 8 bases between. The CDR3 contains 13 residues. The chain's CDR3 is CASSFLGPDTQYF. The CDR3 DNA sequence: TGTGCCAGCAGTTTCCTGGGACCAGATACGCAGTATTTT.